The clone carrying this T cell receptor beta chain was picked up one time. The antigen is not known. The CDR3 consists of 16 residues. Trimming took 4 bases from V and 4 from J; bases not matched to a gene: 8. This sample was included in a study of blood T cells in healthy people across ages. The use of a sample-barcoded 5' primer and a J-beta primer mix characterized a second PCR of about 6 to 12 cycles. TCRdb reprocessed the 5' RACE reads via MiXCR and lists one record per CDR3 protein. The data contain about a million distinct CDR3 sequences, just over 50% of them seen just once; the ten biggest clones take up over 20%. Study conclusions and caveats: Naive T cell percentage strongly correlated with TCR beta diversity. Estimates of total diversity, which came from one million sequenced T cells, were considered to be underestimates.

The sequencing input was blood. The chain is built from TRBV12-3 or TRBV12-4 and TRBJ2-1, with 9 bases identical to TRBD2. This receptor was taken from a woman aged 55-70 years in good health. The CDR3 DNA is TGTGCCAGCAGTTATTCTAGCGGGATTCCTTACAATGAGCAGTTCTTC. As protein: CASSYSSGIPYNEQFF.